The clone carrying this TCR beta chain appeared a few times. Its matching antigen is unknown. The data originate from a study of vaccination and CD4 T cells after COVID-19. At the level of the study: Each person enrolled got two BNT162b2 or mRNA-1273 vaccine doses. Investigators stimulated cells with overlapping spike peptides drawn from SARS-CoV-2, HCoV-NL63, HCoV-OC43 and HCoV-229E.

The assay that was used to sequence DNA from cultured CD4+ T cells was the Oncomine TCR Beta short-read assay. TCRdb analysed the PCR reads with MiXCR anew, one entry per CDR3 protein. The sample yields 12,000 to 15,000 distinct CDR3 sequences, 34% seen once. The treatment: roughly 11-day PBMC culture with coronavirus spike peptide pools or control peptides (ViraFEST assay). Via ViraFEST, peptide pools expanded antigen-specific T cells before TCR sequencing. Germline assignment: CDR1 GTSNPN and CDR2 SVGIG (reference sequence). V was trimmed by 2 bases and J by 4 bases, leaving 9 bases between them. The length of the CDR3 is 13 residues.

The sequenced sample consisted of cultured CD4+ T cells from blood. The chain joins TRBV30 to TRBJ1-5; D is unclear. The sequence was obtained from a human donor with COVID-19. CDR3 sequence reads: CAWSLEENQPQHF. CDR3 bases: TGTGCCTGGAGTTTGGAGGAGAATCAGCCCCAGCATTTT.